This entry lists 15 T cell receptor beta chains sequenced from one sample in a study of CD8 T cells in ankylosing spondylitis. TCRdb reprocessed the 5' RACE reads via MiXCR and lists one record per CDR3 protein. The sample includes about 240,000 distinct CDR3 sequences, around 7.8% of them seen just once. Sequenced material: blood, either unsorted or a sorted T cell fraction (not recorded which). These TCRs come from a male donor with ankylosing spondylitis or in good health (not recorded which).

This clonotype was detected only a few times. V is TRBV11-3 and J is TRBJ2-3, with D tentatively TRBD2 (6 bases). CDR1 is SGHNT and CDR2 is YENEEA in the germline V gene. With 8 bases removed from V and 4 bases from J, the gap between germline ends came to 13 bases. This CDR3 contains 13 residues. The CDR3 DNA follows: TGTGCCAGCCGATCGGGAGTGTCAGATACGCAGTATTTT. This translates into CASRSGVSDTQYF.

A word on this clonotype: This clone may be a read error of a much larger clone one base away. The CDR3 reads CASSVRQPQHF. The CDR3 DNA reads as TGTGCCAGCAGTGTCAGACAGCCCCAGCATTTT. This sequence joins TRBV2 and TRBJ1-5; D remains ambiguous. In germline, CDR1 is SNHLY, CDR2 FYNNEI. Deletions cut 4 bases from V and 7 bases from J, with 5 bases between. This CDR3 spans 11 amino acids.

This clonotype was picked up many times. The chain couples TRBV7-9 to TRBJ2-7, with TRBD2 as a possible D gene (5 bases). V was shortened by 1 base and J by 6 bases, with 13 bases between the two germline ends. Germline values: CDR1 SEHNR, CDR2 FQNEAQ (reference sequence). The length of the CDR3 is 14 residues. The CDR3 DNA reads as TGTGCCAGCAGCTTAGGGACTCCCGTTGGCGAGCAGTACTTC. It yields the protein CASSLGTPVGEQYF. The variable domain in full, with the rest retrieved from reference TRBV7-9 and TRBJ2-7, is DTGVSQNPRHKITKRGQNVTFRCDPISEHNRLYWYRQTLGQGPEFLTYFQNEAQLEKSRLLSDRFSAERPKGSFSTLEIQRTEQGDSAMYLCASSLGTPVGEQYFGPGTRLTVT.

This clonotype came up many times. This rearrangement joins TRBV28 to TRBJ2-1; D is perhaps TRBD1 or TRBD2 (5 bases each). Deletions cut 1 base from V and 9 bases from J, with 16 bases between. The germline V gene has CDR1 MDHEN and CDR2 SYDVKM. The CDR3 runs to 15 residues. CDR3 in amino acids: CASSLYSGTGGEQFF. DNA of the CDR3: TGTGCCAGCAGTTTATATTCAGGGACGGGTGGTGAGCAGTTCTTC.

The chain carries TRBV7-2 and TRBJ2-7; D perhaps matches TRBD2 (5 bases). This CDR3 contains 15 residues. V lost 4 bases to trimming and J lost 0 bases, with 13 bases between them. Germline V gene sequence: CDR1 SGHTA, CDR2 FQGNSA. CDR3 in DNA: TGTGCCAGCAGCTCCCTAGGACTCCACTCCTACGAGCAGTACTTC. It specifies CASSSLGLHSYEQYF.

The J gene is TRBJ2-3, the V gene TRBV27, with 11 bases that match TRBD1. Germline V gene data show CDR1 as MNHEY and CDR2 as SMNVEV (reference sequence). J was trimmed by 3 bases and V by 4 bases; bases with no gene match: 6. The CDR3 is made up of 16 amino acids. The CDR3 DNA sequence: TGTGCCAGCAGTTCTTACCGGGACAGGGGGACAGATACGCAGTATTTT. Translating it yields CASSSYRDRGTDTQYF.

This clonotype was seen at least ten times. The chain is built from TRBV6-5 and TRBJ2-1; tentatively, D is TRBD2 (6 bases). The CDR3 covers 15 residues. The germline V gene has CDR1 MNHEY and CDR2 SVGAGI. Between the trimmed V and J ends, which lost 4 bases and 4 bases, there was a span of 14 bases. The CDR3 coding sequence is TGTGCCAGCAGTTCGGCTAGCGAAGAATACAATGAGCAGTTCTTC. This gives the protein CASSSASEEYNEQFF.

Turning to this clonotype: Just one base apart from a much larger clone, this may be a read error. This chain connects TRBV6-1 to TRBJ2-4, with 7 bases fitting TRBD1. The J call could be wrong; TRBJ2-1 is a better fit for the DNA end. Looked up from germline, CDR1 is MNHNS and CDR2 is SASEGT. The CDR3 is 16 amino acids. CDR3 coding DNA: TGTGCCAGCAGTAAACAGGGGTCCGGGGCCAAAAACATTCAGTTCTTC. The encoded protein is CASSKQGSGAKNIQFF.

In this sample, this clonotype turned up many times. V and J are TRBV12-3 or TRBV12-4 and TRBJ2-1, with TRBD2 identical over 13 bases. This CDR3 contains 15 residues. The ends lost 7 bases at V and 10 bases at J; junction bases unmatched: 10. The CDR3 spells CASNLGLAGSLEQFF. The CDR3 nucleotides read TGTGCCAGCAACCTGGGACTAGCGGGATCTCTAGAGCAGTTCTTC.

This clonotype was picked up many times. This chain uses TRBV5-1 with TRBJ2-3; no clear D. V was shortened by 5 bases and J by 4 bases, with 11 bases between the two germline ends. This CDR3 is built from 13 residues. CDR1 is SGHRS and CDR2 is YFSETQ in the germline V gene. The CDR3 DNA sequence: TGCGCCAGCAGAAAAGGGCCTTCAGATACGCAGTATTTT. Translated: CASRKGPSDTQYF.

The chain employs TRBV6-1 and TRBJ1-6; no definite D call. The V gene lost 5 bases and the J gene lost 2 bases, with 22 bases spanning the gap. The CDR3 runs to 19 residues. Germline V gene sequence: CDR1 MNHNS, CDR2 SASEGT. CDR3: CASSPKPLIPGTYNSPLHF. For the CDR3, the DNA is TGTGCCAGCAGTCCTAAACCTTTAATCCCGGGGACCTATAATTCACCCCTCCACTTT.

The J gene is TRBJ2-4, the V gene TRBV6-1, with TRBD2 as a possible D gene (6 bases). The germline V and J ends were trimmed by 6 bases and 10 bases, with 16 bases remaining between them. The CDR3 loop spans 13 amino acids. Looked up from germline, CDR1 is MNHNS and CDR2 is SASEGT. CDR3 residues: CASRSTSGRIQYF. CDR3 DNA sequence: TGTGCCAGCAGATCGACTAGTGGAAGAATTCAGTACTTC.

This clonotype appeared many times. This chain uses TRBV4-3 with TRBJ1-6, with 10 positions matching TRBD1. The junction had 2 bases not matched to a gene; V was cut back by 3 bases and J by 9 bases. From germline, CDR1 is LGHNA and CDR2 YSLEER. This CDR3 comprises 14 residues. In nucleotides, the CDR3 is TGCGCCAGCAGCCAGACAGGGGGCCGTTCACCCCTCCACTTT. This encodes CASSQTGGRSPLHF.

This clonotype occurred many times. This chain uses TRBV6-2 or TRBV6-3 with TRBJ2-7; TRBD1 might be the D (6 bases). The CDR3 is 14 amino acids. Trimming cost V 4 bases and J 2 bases, with 12 bases left between them. The germline V gene encodes CDR1 MNHEY and CDR2 SVGEGT. The CDR3 nucleotides are TGTGCCAGCAGTTCCAACAGGGCCCCCTACGAGCAGTACTTC. It codes for CASSSNRAPYEQYF.

This clonotype showed up many times. J is TRBJ1-5 and V is TRBV5-6; 7 positions match TRBD1. The junction had 12 bases not matched to a gene; V was cut back by 4 bases and J by 2 bases. Germline V gene lookup returns CDR1 SGHDT and CDR2 YYEEEE. This CDR3 comprises 17 residues. Here the CDR3 DNA reads TGTGCCAGCAGCCATTTTGTTCGACAGGGCGGCAATCAGCCCCAGCATTTT. This sequence encodes CASSHFVRQGGNQPQHF. The variable domain in full, with the rest retrieved from reference TRBV5-6 and TRBJ1-5, is DAGVTQSPTHLIKTRGQQVTLRCSPKSGHDTVSWYQQALGQGPQFIFQYYEEEERQRGNFPDRFSGHQFPNYSSELNVNALLLGDSALYLCASSHFVRQGGNQPQHFGDGTRLSIL.